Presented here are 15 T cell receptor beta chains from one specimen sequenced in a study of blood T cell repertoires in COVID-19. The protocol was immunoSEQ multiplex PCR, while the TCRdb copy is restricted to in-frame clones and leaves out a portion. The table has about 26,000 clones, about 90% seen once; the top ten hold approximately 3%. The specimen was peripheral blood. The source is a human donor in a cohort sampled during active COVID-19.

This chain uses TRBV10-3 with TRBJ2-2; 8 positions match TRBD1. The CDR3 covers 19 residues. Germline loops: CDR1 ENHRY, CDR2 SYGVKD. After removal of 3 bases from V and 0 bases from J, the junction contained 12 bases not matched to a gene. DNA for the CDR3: TGTGCCATCAGTGACCACCCGGACAGGGCGTATGCGAACACCGGGGAGCTGTTTTTT. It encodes CAISDHPDRAYANTGELFF.

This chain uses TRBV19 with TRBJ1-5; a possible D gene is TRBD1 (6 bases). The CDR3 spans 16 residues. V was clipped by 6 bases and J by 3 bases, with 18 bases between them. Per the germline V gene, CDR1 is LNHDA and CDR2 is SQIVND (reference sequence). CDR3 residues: CASSLQGNFYNQPQHF. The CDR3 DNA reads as TGTGCCAGTAGCCTACAGGGAAACTTTTACAATCAGCCCCAGCATTTT.

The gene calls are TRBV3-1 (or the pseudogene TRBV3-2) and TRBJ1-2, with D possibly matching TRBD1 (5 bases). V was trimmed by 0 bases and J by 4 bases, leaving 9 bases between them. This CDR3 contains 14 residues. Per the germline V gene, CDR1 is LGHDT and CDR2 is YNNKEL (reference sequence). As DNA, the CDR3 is TGTGCCAGCAGCCAAGATCGCCAGGGCTATGGCTACACCTTC. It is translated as CASSQDRQGYGYTF.

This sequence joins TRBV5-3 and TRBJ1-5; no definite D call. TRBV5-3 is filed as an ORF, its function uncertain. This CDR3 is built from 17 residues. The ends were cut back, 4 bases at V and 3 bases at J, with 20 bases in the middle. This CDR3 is CARSRAEQSSSNQPQHF. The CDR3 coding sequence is TGTGCCAGAAGCAGAGCGGAACAGTCAAGTTCCAATCAGCCCCAGCATTTT.

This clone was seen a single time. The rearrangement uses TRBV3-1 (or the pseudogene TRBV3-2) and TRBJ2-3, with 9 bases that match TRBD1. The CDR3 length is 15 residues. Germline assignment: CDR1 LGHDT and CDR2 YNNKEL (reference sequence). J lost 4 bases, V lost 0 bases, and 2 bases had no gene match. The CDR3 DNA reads TGTGCCAGCAGCCAAGAGCGACAGGGGGCAGATACGCAGTATTTT. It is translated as CASSQERQGADTQYF.

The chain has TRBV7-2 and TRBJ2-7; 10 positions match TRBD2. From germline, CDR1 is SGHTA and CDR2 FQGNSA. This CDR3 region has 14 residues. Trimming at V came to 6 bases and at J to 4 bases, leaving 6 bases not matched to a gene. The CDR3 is CASSRTSGFYEQYF. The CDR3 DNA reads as TGTGCCAGCAGTAGGACTAGCGGTTTTTACGAGCAGTACTTC.

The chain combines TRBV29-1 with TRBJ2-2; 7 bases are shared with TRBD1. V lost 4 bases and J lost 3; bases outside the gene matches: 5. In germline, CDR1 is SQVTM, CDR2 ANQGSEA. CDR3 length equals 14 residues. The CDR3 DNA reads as TGCAGCGTTGTGGTCCAGGGGGACACCGGGGAGCTGTTTTTT. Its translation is CSVVVQGDTGELFF.

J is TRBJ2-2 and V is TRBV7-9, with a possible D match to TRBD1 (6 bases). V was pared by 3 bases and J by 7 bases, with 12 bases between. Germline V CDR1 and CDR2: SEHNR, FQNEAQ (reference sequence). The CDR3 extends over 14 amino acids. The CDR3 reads CASSLGHVIGELFF. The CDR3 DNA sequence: TGTGCCAGCAGCTTGGGACATGTGATCGGGGAGCTGTTTTTT.

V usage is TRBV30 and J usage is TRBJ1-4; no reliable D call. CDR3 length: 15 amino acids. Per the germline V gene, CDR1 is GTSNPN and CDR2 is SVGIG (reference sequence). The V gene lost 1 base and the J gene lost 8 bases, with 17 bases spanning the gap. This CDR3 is CAWSEPGSRGEKLFF. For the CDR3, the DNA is TGTGCCTGGAGTGAGCCGGGATCTCGCGGAGAAAAACTGTTTTTT.

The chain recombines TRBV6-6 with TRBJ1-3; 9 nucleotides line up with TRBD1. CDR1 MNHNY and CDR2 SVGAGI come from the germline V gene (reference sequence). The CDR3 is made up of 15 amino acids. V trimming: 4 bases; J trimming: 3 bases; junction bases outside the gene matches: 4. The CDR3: CASSSTGQGGNTIYF. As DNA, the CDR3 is TGTGCCAGCAGTTCCACGGGACAGGGTGGAAACACCATATATTTT.

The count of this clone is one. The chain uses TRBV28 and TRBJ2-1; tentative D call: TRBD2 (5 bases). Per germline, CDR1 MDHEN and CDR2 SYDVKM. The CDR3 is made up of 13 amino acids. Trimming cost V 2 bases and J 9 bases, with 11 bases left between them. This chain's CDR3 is CASSLTVAPEQFF. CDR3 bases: TGTGCCAGCAGTTTAACGGTAGCGCCTGAGCAGTTCTTC. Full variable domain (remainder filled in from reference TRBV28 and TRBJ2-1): DVKVTQSSRYLVKRTGEKVFLECVQDMDHENMFWYRQDPGLGLRLIYFSYDVKMKEKGDIPEGYSVSREKKERFSLILESASTNQTSMYLCASSLTVAPEQFFGPGTRLTVL.

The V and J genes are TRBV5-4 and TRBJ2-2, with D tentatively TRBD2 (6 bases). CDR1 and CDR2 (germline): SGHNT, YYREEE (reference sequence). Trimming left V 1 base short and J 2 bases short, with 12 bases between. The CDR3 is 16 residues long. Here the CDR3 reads CASSLPRGTNTGELFF. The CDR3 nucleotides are TGTGCCAGCAGCTTGCCACGGGGGACCAACACCGGGGAGCTGTTTTTT. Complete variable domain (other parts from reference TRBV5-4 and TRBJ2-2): ETGVTQSPTHLIKTRGQQVTLRCSSQSGHNTVSWYQQALGQGPQFIFQYYREEENGRGNFPPRFSGLQFPNYSSELNVNALELDDSALYLCASSLPRGTNTGELFFGEGSRLTVL.

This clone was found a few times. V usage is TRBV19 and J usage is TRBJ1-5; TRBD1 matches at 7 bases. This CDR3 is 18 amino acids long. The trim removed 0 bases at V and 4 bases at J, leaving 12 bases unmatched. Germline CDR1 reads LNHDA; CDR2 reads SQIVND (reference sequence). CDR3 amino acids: CASSIDLSNRGGNQPQHF. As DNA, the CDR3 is TGTGCCAGTAGTATAGACCTAAGCAACAGGGGAGGTAATCAGCCCCAGCATTTT.

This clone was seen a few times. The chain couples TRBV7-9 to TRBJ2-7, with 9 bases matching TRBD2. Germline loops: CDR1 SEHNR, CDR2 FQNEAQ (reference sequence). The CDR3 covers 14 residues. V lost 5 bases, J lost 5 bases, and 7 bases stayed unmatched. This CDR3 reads CASSRSAGGNEQYF. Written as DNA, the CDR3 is TGTGCCAGCAGCCGTTCAGCGGGGGGCAACGAGCAGTACTTC.

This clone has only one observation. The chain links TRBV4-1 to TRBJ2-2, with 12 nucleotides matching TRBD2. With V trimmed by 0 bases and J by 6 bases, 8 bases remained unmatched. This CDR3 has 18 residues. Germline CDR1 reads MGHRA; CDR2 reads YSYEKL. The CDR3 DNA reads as TGCGCCAGCAGCCAAGAGGCGCTAGCGGGGGGGTACGCCGGGGAGCTGTTTTTT. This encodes CASSQEALAGGYAGELFF.